The T cell receptor beta chain under discussion was sequenced for a study of T cells in women clearing cervical HPV infection. Study overall: Case blood was drawn when the lesion was first found; control blood after infection became undetectable. Only a few women had HLA typing results available. Points from the study as a whole: Timing of associations relative to infection is unclear; T-cell subsets were not isolated. Cases and controls were distinguished at AUC over 0.75 by richness and V genes.

The repertoire was sequenced with immunoSEQ multiplex PCR; TCRdb's copy has only in-frame clones and lacks some. The table lists around 39,000 clones. As to this clone: The antigen remains unidentified. The sequence runs out 3 residues before the end of the CDR3; the remainder is reconstructed from the germline J gene.

After removal of 4 bases from V and 2 bases from J, the junction contained 4 bases not matched to a gene. CDR3 size: 13 residues. Germline values: CDR1 DFQATT, CDR2 SNEGSKA (reference sequence). The chain links TRBV20-1 to TRBJ1-1; 7 nucleotides match TRBD1. The TCR sequence derives from a woman between 18 and 70 years old with a cervical HPV16 infection that either progressed to CIN3+ or cleared (not recorded which). Sequencing was done on a sample of blood buffy coat. Partial CDR3 DNA: TGCAGTGCTACCGACAGGGTCAACACTGAA. Amino acids: CSATDRVNTE. The full CDR3 protein reads CSATDRVNTEAFF.